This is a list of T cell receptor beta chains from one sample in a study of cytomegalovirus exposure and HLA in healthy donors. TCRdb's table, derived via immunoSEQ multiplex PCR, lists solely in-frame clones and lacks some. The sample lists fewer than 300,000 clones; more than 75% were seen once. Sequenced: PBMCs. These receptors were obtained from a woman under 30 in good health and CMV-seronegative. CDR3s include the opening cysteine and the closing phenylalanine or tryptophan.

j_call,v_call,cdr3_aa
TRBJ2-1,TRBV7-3,CASSPIPASGSSYNEQFF
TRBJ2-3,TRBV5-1,CASSLESGGDTQYF
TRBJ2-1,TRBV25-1,CASTQGGEQFF
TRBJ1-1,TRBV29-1,CSGIRDRGGTEAFF
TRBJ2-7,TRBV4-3,CASSQEKGDRGFEQYF
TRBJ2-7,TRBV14,CASSPSGRARYEQYF
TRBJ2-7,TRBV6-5,CASSNSGRAPYEQYF
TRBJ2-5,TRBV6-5,CASRPGQGWGETQYF
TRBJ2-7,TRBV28,CASGLAGGLEQYF
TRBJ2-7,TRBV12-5,CASGSDPGQGSYEQYF
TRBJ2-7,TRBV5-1,CASSSRGTGGYEQYF
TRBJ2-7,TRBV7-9,CASAGNRDRGNYEQYF
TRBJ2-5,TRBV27,CATRVGRAQETQYF
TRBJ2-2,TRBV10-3,CAIMAAPNTGELFF
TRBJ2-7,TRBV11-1,CASSLGLTLGEQYF
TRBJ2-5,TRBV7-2,CASSPRDYKETQYF
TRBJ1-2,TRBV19,CASGQTKPSGYTF
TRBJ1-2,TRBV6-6,CASSPPGKTNYGYTF
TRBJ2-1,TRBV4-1,CASSQVLLAGVDNEQFF
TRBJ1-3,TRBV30,CAWSLDTGNTIYF
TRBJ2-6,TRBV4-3,CASSQMLAGATSGANVLTF
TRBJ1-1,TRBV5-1,CASSGGADGSEAFF
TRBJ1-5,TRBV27,CASKGAFDQPQHF
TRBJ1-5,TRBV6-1,CASSGEGGRQPQHF
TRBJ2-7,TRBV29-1,CSVDIQGDSHEQYF
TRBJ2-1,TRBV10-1,CASSDASGQVNEQFF
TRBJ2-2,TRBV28,CASSPIGGPGELFF
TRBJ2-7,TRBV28,CASSHRDGEQYF
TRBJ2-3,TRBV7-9,CASSYRQGMDTQYF
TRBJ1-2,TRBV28,CASSSPGGDPYGYTF
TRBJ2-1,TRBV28,CASSKLAGGRYNEQFF
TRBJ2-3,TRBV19,CASRLAGGGTDTQYF
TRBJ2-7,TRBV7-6,CASSSSTGFEQYF
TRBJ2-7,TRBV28,CASSLSLAGNYEQYF
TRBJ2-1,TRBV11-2,CASSLDRGLDEQFF
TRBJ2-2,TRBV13,CASSLAGLRTPGELFF
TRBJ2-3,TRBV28,CASSPRTALEYF
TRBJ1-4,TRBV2,CASLGEREKLFF
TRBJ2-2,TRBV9,CASSALDRGRTGELFF
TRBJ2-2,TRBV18,CASSSGLAGRTGELFF
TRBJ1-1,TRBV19,CASSIDVFVNTEAFF
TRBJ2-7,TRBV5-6,CASRPDRGREQYF
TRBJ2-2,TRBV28,CASSFRGTGELFF
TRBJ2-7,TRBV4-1,CASSQRDRASYEQYF
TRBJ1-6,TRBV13,CASSPTGTENNSPLHF
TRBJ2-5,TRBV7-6,CASTRGGGAETQYF
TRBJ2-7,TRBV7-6,CASSLGGGEQYF
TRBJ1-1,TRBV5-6,CASSPYRRSGAFF
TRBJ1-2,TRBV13,CASSPRGTGYGYTF
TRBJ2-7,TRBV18,CASSPYPLTVSYEQYF
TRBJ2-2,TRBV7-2,CASSLISRGLNTGELFF
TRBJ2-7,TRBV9,CASSVGGSYEQYF
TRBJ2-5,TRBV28,CASSLASQETQYF